The sequence of this TCR beta chain was determined in a study of a mutant IDH1 vaccine in newly diagnosed glioma. Background on the study: Of treated patients, around 62% were men and approximately 40% women, averaging around 40 years. General observations from the study: Pseudoprogression apparently lacked any relation to changes in top peripheral T cell clonotypes. The vaccine induced immune responses, and these occurred in about 95% of patients.

Worth noting for this clone: Its antigen is not identified.

This CDR3 has 15 amino acids. Germline CDR1 SQVTM, CDR2 ANQGSEA. Trimming took 5 bases from V and 8 from J, leaving 21 bases between them. As for time point: baseline, week 1 (first vaccination visit). The treatment denotes: pre-vaccination baseline after standard-of-care therapy. Only in-frame clones appear in the TCRdb table, and some are missing; sequencing was by immunoSEQ multiplex PCR. Of 85,000 to 100,000 clones in the sample, about 80% were seen once. This chain uses TRBV29-1 with TRBJ1-4; D is unresolved. The sample consisted of PBMCs, taken from a glioma patient treated with radiotherapy, temozolomide or both. This TCR came from a man in his forties with glioma. The CDR3 DNA reads TGCAGCGTTCCAAATAAACCGGGCTCCGAGGAAAAACTGTTTTTT. Translating gives CSVPNKPGSEEKLFF.